This T cell receptor (beta chain) was profiled in a study of T cell responses to AZD1222 COVID-19 vaccine. Broader study findings: The study sampled repertoires only after the peak T cell response. Donors skewed white British and female; clonal diversity was possibly underestimated.

Comments on this clone: The antigen is undetermined.

Libraries were prepared by immunoSEQ multiplex PCR; TCRdb keeps only in-frame clonotypes and omits some of them. The sample consists of about 170,000 clones, approximately 88% of them appearing once. The CDR3 is 17 amino acids. The ends were cut back, 4 bases at V and 4 bases at J, with 20 bases in the middle. Per the germline V gene, CDR1 is SSHAT and CDR2 is FNYEAQ (reference sequence). The receptor was derived from an adult who received the AZD1222 COVID-19 vaccine. The chain links TRBV7-7 to TRBJ2-1, with D perhaps being TRBD1 or TRBD2 (7 bases each). Here the sequenced sample was peripheral blood, taken 28 days after the second AZD1222 dose. The CDR3 DNA is TGTGCCAGCAGCTCGAACAGGGGACTAACCACGTACAATGAGCAGTTCTTC. Residues: CASSSNRGLTTYNEQFF.